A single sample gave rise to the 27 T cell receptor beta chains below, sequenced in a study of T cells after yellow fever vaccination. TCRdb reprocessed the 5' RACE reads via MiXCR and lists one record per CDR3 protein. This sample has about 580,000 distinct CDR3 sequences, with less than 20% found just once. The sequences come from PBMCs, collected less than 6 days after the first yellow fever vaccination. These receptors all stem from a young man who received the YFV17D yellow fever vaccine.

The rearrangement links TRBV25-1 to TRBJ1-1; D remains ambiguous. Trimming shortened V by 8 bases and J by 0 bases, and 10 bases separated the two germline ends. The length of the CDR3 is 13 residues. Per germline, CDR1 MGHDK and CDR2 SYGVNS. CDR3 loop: CASRYNVNTEAFF. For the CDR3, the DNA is TGTGCCAGCCGTTATAATGTGAACACTGAAGCTTTCTTT.

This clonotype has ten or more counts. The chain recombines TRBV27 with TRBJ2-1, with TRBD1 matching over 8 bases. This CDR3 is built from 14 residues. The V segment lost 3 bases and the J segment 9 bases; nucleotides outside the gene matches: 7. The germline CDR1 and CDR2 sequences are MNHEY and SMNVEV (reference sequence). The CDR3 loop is CASSLTGDRSEQFF. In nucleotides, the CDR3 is TGTGCCAGCAGTTTGACAGGGGATAGGAGTGAGCAGTTCTTC.

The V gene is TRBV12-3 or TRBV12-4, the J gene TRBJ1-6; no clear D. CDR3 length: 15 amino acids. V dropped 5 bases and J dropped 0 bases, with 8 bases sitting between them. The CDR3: CASSPVASYNSPLHF. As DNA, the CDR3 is TGTGCCAGCAGTCCGGTGGCCTCCTATAATTCACCCCTCCACTTT.

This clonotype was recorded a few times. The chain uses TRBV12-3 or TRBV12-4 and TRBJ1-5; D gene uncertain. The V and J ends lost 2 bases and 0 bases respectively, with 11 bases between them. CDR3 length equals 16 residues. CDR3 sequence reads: CASSLSLGNSNQPQHF. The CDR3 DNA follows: TGTGCCAGCAGTTTATCTCTAGGGAATAGCAATCAGCCCCAGCATTTT.

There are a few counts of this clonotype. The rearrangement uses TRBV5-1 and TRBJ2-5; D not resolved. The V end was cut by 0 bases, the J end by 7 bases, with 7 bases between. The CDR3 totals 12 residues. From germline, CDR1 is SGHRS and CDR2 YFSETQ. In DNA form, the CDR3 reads TGCGCCAGCAGCTTGGGCGACGGGACCCAGTACTTC. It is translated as CASSLGDGTQYF. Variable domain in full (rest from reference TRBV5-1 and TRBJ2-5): KAGVTQTPRYLIKTRGQQVTLSCSPISGHRSVSWYQQTPGQGLQFLFEYFSETQRNKGNFPGRFSGRQFSNSRSEMNVSTLELGDSALYLCASSLGDGTQYFGPGTRLLVL.

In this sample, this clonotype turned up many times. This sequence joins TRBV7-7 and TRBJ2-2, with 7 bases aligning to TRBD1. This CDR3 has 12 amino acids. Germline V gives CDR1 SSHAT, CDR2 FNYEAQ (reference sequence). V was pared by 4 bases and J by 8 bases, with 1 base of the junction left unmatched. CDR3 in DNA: TGTGCCAGCAGCTCGACAGGGGGGGAGCTGTTTTTT. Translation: CASSSTGGELFF.

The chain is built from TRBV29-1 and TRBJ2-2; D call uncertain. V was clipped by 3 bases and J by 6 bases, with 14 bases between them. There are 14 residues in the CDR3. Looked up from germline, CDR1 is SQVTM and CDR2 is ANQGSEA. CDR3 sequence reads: CSVEGLISPGELFF. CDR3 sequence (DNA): TGCAGCGTTGAGGGTTTGATAAGCCCCGGGGAGCTGTTTTTT.

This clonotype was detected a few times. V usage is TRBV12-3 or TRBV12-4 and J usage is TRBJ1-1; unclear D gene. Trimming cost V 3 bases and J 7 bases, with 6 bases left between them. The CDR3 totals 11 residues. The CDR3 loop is CASSFRSEAFF. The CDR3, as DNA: TGTGCCAGCAGTTTCAGGAGTGAAGCTTTCTTT.

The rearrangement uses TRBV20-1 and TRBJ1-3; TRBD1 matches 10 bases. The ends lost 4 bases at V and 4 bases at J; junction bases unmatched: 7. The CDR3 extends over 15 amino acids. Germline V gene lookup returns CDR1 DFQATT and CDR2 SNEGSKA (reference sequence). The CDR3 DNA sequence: TGCAGTGCTACACCGGGACAGGGGTTCGGAAACACCATATATTTT. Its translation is CSATPGQGFGNTIYF.

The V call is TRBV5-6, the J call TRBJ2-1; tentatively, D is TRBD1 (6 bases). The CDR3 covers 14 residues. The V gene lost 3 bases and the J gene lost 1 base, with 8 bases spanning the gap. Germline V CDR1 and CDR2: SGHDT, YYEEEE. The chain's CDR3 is CASSSGQSYNEQFF. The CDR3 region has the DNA TGTGCCAGCAGCTCGGGACAATCCTACAATGAGCAGTTCTTC.

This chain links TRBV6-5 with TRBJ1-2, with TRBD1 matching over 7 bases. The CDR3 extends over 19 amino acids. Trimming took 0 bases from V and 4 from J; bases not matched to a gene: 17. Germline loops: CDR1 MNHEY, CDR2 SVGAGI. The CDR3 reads CASSYSPPFYRGGAYGYTF. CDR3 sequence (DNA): TGTGCCAGCAGTTACTCGCCACCCTTCTACAGAGGGGGCGCCTATGGCTACACCTTC.

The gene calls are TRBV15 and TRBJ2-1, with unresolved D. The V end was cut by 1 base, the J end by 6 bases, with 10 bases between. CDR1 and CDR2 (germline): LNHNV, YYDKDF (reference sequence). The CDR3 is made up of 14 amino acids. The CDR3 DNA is TGTGCCACCAGCAGAGTCCTCGGACGCAATGAGCAGTTCTTC. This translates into CATSRVLGRNEQFF.

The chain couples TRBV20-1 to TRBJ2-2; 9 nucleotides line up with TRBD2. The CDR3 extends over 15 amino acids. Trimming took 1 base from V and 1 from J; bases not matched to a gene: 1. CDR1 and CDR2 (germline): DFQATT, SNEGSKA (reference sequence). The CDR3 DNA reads TGCAGTGCTAGAGCTAGCGGGGAGAACACCGGGGAGCTGTTTTTT. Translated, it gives CSARASGENTGELFF.

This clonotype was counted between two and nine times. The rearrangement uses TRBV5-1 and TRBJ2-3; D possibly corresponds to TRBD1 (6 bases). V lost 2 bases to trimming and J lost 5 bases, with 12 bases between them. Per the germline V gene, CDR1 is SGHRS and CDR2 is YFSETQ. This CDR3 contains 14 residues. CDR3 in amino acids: CASSLQGWEDTQYF. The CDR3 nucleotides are TGCGCCAGCAGCTTACAGGGTTGGGAAGATACGCAGTATTTT.

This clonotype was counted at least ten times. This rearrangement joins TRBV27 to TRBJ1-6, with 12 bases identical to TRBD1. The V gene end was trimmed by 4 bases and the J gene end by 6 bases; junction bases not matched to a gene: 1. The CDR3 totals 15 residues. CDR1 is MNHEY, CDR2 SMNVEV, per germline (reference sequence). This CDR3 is CASSWDRGRNSPLHF. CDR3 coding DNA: TGTGCCAGCAGTTGGGACAGGGGGCGTAATTCACCCCTCCACTTT.

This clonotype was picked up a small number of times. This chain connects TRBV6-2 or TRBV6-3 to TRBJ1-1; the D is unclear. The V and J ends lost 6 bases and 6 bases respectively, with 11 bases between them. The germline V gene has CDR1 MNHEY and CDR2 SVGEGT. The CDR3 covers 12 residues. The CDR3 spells CASRPPIAEAFF. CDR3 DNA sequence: TGTGCCAGCAGGCCCCCAATCGCTGAAGCTTTCTTT.

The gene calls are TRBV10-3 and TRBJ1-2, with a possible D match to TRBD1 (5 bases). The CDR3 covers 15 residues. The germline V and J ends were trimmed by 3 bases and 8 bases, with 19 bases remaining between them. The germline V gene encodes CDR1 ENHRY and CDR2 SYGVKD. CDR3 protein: CAISDSWTDYRGYTF. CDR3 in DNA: TGTGCCATCAGTGACTCCTGGACGGATTACAGGGGCTACACCTTC.

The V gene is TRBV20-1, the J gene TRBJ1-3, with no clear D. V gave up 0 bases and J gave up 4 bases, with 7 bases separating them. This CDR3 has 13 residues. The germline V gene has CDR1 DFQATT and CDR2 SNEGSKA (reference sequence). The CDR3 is CSARDEGGNTIYF. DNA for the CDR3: TGCAGTGCTAGAGACGAGGGAGGAAACACCATATATTTT.

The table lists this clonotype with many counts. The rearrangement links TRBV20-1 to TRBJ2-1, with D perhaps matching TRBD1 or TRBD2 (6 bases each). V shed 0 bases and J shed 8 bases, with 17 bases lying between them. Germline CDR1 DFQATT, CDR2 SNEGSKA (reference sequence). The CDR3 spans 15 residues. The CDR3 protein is CSARDLSGAVHEQFF. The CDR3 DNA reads TGCAGTGCTAGAGATCTATCGGGGGCCGTGCATGAGCAGTTCTTC.

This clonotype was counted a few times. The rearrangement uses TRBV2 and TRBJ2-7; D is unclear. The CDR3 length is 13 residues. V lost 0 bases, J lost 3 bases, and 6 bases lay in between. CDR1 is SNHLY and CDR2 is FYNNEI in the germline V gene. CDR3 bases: TGTGCCAGCAGTGAAGCGGACCACTACGAGCAGTACGTC. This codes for CASSEADHYEQYV.

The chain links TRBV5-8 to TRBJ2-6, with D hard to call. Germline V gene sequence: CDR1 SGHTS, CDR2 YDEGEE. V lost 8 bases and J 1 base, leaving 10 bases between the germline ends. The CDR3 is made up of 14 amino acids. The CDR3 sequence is CARERVSGANVLTF. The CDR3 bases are TGTGCCAGAGAAAGGGTATCTGGGGCCAACGTCCTGACTTTC.

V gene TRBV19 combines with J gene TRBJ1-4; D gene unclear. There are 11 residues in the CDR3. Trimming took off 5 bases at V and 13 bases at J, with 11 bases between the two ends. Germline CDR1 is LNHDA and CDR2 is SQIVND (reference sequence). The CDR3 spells CASSASPGLFF. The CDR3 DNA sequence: TGTGCCAGTAGTGCTTCTCCGGGACTGTTTTTT.

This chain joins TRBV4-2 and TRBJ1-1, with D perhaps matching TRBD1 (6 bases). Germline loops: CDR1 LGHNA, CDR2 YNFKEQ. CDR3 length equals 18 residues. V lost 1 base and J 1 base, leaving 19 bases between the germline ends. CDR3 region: CASSQGGLVTGSNTEAFF. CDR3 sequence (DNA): TGTGCCAGCAGCCAAGGGGGATTAGTTACAGGGTCGAACACTGAAGCTTTCTTT.

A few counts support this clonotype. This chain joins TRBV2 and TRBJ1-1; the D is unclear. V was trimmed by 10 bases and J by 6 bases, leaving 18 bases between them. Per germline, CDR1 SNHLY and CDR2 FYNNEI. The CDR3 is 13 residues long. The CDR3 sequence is CATQLRTDSEAFF. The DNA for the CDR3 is TGTGCCACCCAGCTAAGGACGGACTCTGAAGCTTTCTTT.

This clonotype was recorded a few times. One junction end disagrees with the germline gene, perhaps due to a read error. Here the CDR3 reads CASCLKGSEKLFF. Here the CDR3 DNA reads TGTGCCAGCTGCTTAAAGGGGTCGGAAAAACTGTTTTTT. The chain combines TRBV13 with TRBJ1-4, with TRBD1 as a possible D gene (5 bases). The CDR3 is made up of 13 amino acids. Germline loops: CDR1 PRHDT, CDR2 FYEKMQ (reference sequence).

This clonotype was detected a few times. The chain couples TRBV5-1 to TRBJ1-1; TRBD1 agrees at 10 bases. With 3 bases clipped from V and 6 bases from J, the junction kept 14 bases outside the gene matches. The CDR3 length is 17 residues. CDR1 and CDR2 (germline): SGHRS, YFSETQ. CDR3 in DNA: TGCGCCAGCAGCTCGGACAGGGGGGCGCGAAAAAGGGCTGAAGCTTTCTTT. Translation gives CASSSDRGARKRAEAFF.

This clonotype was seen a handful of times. CDR3 sequence: CASSPGLAESTDTQYF. In DNA, the CDR3 is TGCGCCAGCAGCCCCGGACTAGCGGAATCCACAGATACGCAGTATTTT. This chain uses TRBV5-1 with TRBJ2-3; 10 bases fit TRBD2. The CDR3 has 16 residues. In germline, CDR1 is SGHRS, CDR2 YFSETQ. After removal of 4 bases from V and 2 bases from J, the junction contained 7 bases not matched to a gene.